The subject of this entry is one T cell receptor (beta chain). Its antigen is currently unknown. These data are taken from a study of cytomegalovirus exposure and HLA in healthy donors. PCR was performed using 60 Vbeta and 13 Jbeta primers. The table came from immunoSEQ multiplex PCR; TCRdb's copy has only in-frame clones and leaves some out. The sample holds about 78,000 clones, around 70% seen once. Every donor was a healthy person donating bone marrow. Germline CDR1 is MDHEN and CDR2 is SYDVKM. The germline V and J ends were trimmed by 4 bases and 0 bases, with 6 bases remaining between them. The CDR3 is made up of 13 amino acids. General observations from the study: In an earlier analysis, about 90% or about 30%: the productive usage of most TCR beta V segments. Associated with cytomegalovirus, according to the listing, were fewer than 200 TCR beta chains. Later on, an analysis tied approximately 17,000 TCR beta sequences to HLA alleles at 0.05 false discovery rate.

The V gene is TRBV28, the J gene TRBJ1-1, with unresolved D. Sequenced input: PBMCs. The TCR sequence derives from a woman aged 40 to 55 in good health and CMV-seropositive. The CDR3 nucleotides are TGTGCCAGCAGTTGGGCCGTGAACACTGAAGCTTTCTTT. Translation gives CASSWAVNTEAFF.